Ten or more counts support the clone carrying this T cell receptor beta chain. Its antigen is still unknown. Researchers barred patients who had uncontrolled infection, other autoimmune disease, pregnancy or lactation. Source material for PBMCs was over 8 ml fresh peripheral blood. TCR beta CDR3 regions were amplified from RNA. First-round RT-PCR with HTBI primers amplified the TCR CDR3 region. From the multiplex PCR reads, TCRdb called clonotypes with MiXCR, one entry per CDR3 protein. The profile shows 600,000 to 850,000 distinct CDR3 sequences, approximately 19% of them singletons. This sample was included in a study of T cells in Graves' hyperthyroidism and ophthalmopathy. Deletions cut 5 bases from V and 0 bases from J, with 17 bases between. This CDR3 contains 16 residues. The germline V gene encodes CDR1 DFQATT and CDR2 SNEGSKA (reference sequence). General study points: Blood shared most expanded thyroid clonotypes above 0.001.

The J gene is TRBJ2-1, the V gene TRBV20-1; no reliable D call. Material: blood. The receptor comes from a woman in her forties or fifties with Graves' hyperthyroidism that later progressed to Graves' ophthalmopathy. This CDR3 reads CSAGSFLGFSYNEQFF. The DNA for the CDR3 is TGCAGTGCTGGGTCCTTTTTGGGCTTCTCCTACAATGAGCAGTTCTTC.